These T cell receptor beta chains were read from a single sample in a study of graft-versus-host responses after intestinal transplantation. Assay: immunoSEQ multiplex PCR; the TCRdb copy retains only in-frame clones and omits some. The sample has 15,000 or so clones, over 75% seen once. The sequenced sample was ileum tissue, obtained approximately 26 days after intestinal transplant. The receptors here all came from a human patient who received an intestinal transplant, so some T cells may come from the graft donor. Both conserved end residues are part of each CDR3. Fields, in order: CDR3 protein, V gene, clone size, D gene, J gene. A D gene is named only where the DNA matches it firmly. Not all rows give a size; the values are once, few, many and, for expanded clones, a class.

CDR3aa: CASSLGHYNEQFF
v_gene: TRBV7-3
abundance: -
d_gene: -
j_gene: TRBJ2-1

CDR3aa: CASSEPLAGGQETQYF
v_gene: TRBV6-1
abundance: -
d_gene: TRBD2
j_gene: TRBJ2-5

CDR3aa: CASSIGSGGFSGANVLTF
v_gene: TRBV19
abundance: -
d_gene: TRBD1
j_gene: TRBJ2-6

CDR3aa: CASSDRIGTEKLFF
v_gene: TRBV4-2
abundance: -
d_gene: -
j_gene: TRBJ1-4

CDR3aa: CASSFSPTTGPNEKLFF
v_gene: TRBV5-1
abundance: few
d_gene: TRBD1
j_gene: TRBJ1-4

CDR3aa: CASSEAPERNTQYF
v_gene: TRBV2
abundance: -
d_gene: -
j_gene: TRBJ2-3

CDR3aa: CASQRERLDTQYF
v_gene: TRBV6-5
abundance: -
d_gene: -
j_gene: TRBJ2-3

CDR3aa: CASSLGLAGVTGELFF
v_gene: TRBV5-4
abundance: -
d_gene: TRBD2
j_gene: TRBJ2-2

CDR3aa: CASSGDDRGTEAFF
v_gene: TRBV18
abundance: once
d_gene: TRBD1
j_gene: TRBJ1-1

CDR3aa: CASTGTEAFF
v_gene: TRBV6-6
abundance: once
d_gene: -
j_gene: TRBJ1-1

CDR3aa: CASSAGLAGGHGDTQYF
v_gene: TRBV5-1
abundance: -
d_gene: TRBD2
j_gene: TRBJ2-3

CDR3aa: CASSPQDITYEQYF
v_gene: TRBV27
abundance: once
d_gene: -
j_gene: TRBJ2-7

CDR3aa: CASSLGGLAGVELFF
v_gene: TRBV5-4
abundance: -
d_gene: TRBD2
j_gene: TRBJ2-2

CDR3aa: CASSLGTDPYNEQFF
v_gene: TRBV28
abundance: -
d_gene: -
j_gene: TRBJ2-1

CDR3aa: CASSETGGVQGGTQFF
v_gene: TRBV6-1
abundance: -
d_gene: TRBD1
j_gene: TRBJ2-1

CDR3aa: CASSQYRRSGNTIYF
v_gene: TRBV4-1
abundance: -
d_gene: -
j_gene: TRBJ1-3

CDR3aa: CASRDLAGRDGGELFF
v_gene: TRBV4-2
abundance: -
d_gene: TRBD2
j_gene: TRBJ2-2

CDR3aa: CASSEGGRGGYTEAFF
v_gene: TRBV10-2
abundance: -
d_gene: -
j_gene: TRBJ1-1

CDR3aa: CASSLSGVDQPQHF
v_gene: TRBV5-1
abundance: -
d_gene: -
j_gene: TRBJ1-5

CDR3aa: CASSIGRAGNTIYF
v_gene: TRBV19
abundance: once
d_gene: -
j_gene: TRBJ1-3

CDR3aa: CASRSPGQGNEQFF
v_gene: TRBV2
abundance: -
d_gene: TRBD1
j_gene: TRBJ2-1

CDR3aa: CASSPSAVAGPFF
v_gene: TRBV4-2
abundance: -
d_gene: -
j_gene: TRBJ2-1

CDR3aa: CASSYAQGRGGYTF
v_gene: TRBV6-5
abundance: -
d_gene: -
j_gene: TRBJ1-2

CDR3aa: CASSLGANEQFF
v_gene: TRBV11-2
abundance: -
d_gene: -
j_gene: TRBJ2-1

CDR3aa: CASRVLRGGELFF
v_gene: TRBV2
abundance: -
d_gene: -
j_gene: TRBJ2-2

CDR3aa: CASSYRDRGTYEQYF
v_gene: TRBV6-6
abundance: -
d_gene: TRBD1
j_gene: TRBJ2-7

CDR3aa: CSVNQGNF
v_gene: TRBV29-1
abundance: -
d_gene: -
j_gene: TRBJ2-7

CDR3aa: CASSLLGQETQYF
v_gene: TRBV27
abundance: -
d_gene: -
j_gene: TRBJ2-5

CDR3aa: CASSLAPSGIQETQYF
v_gene: TRBV5-1
abundance: -
d_gene: TRBD2
j_gene: TRBJ2-5

CDR3aa: CAINRGGRQETQYF
v_gene: TRBV10-3
abundance: -
d_gene: TRBD2
j_gene: TRBJ2-5

CDR3aa: CASSLDRGNEQFF
v_gene: TRBV5-6
abundance: -
d_gene: TRBD1
j_gene: TRBJ2-1

CDR3aa: CASSYRVNQPQHF
v_gene: TRBV7-2
abundance: -
d_gene: -
j_gene: TRBJ1-5

CDR3aa: CASSSTTGVRETQYF
v_gene: TRBV7-9
abundance: once
d_gene: TRBD1
j_gene: TRBJ2-5

CDR3aa: CASRQTSGGDTGELFF
v_gene: TRBV6-9
abundance: -
d_gene: TRBD2
j_gene: TRBJ2-2

CDR3aa: CASSPTSGGQETQYF
v_gene: TRBV6-1
abundance: once
d_gene: TRBD2
j_gene: TRBJ2-5

CDR3aa: CASSQGANTGELFF
v_gene: TRBV6-6
abundance: -
d_gene: TRBD1
j_gene: TRBJ2-2

CDR3aa: CASSPGSGDYGYTF
v_gene: TRBV19
abundance: -
d_gene: -
j_gene: TRBJ1-2

CDR3aa: CASSSPDRGGNEKLFF
v_gene: TRBV28
abundance: -
d_gene: TRBD1
j_gene: TRBJ1-4

CDR3aa: CASSMTGGDGYTF
v_gene: TRBV10-1
abundance: -
d_gene: TRBD1
j_gene: TRBJ1-2

CDR3aa: CASSQDRGSSYNSPLHF
v_gene: TRBV4-2
abundance: -
d_gene: -
j_gene: TRBJ1-6

CDR3aa: CASRREGGRDTQYF
v_gene: TRBV2
abundance: -
d_gene: -
j_gene: TRBJ2-3

CDR3aa: CAWSVSGRRQPQHF
v_gene: TRBV30
abundance: -
d_gene: -
j_gene: TRBJ1-5

CDR3aa: CASRLSGGAAGEQFF
v_gene: TRBV28
abundance: -
d_gene: TRBD2
j_gene: TRBJ2-1

CDR3aa: CASRGMGGRGPDTQYF
v_gene: TRBV2
abundance: -
d_gene: TRBD2
j_gene: TRBJ2-3

CDR3aa: CASSLADGLILAGATDTQYF
v_gene: TRBV5-1
abundance: -
d_gene: TRBD2
j_gene: TRBJ2-3

CDR3aa: CASSVGLAGGYNEQFF
v_gene: TRBV9
abundance: -
d_gene: TRBD2
j_gene: TRBJ2-1

CDR3aa: CASSKTNSSPKLFF
v_gene: TRBV6-6
abundance: -
d_gene: -
j_gene: TRBJ1-4